This is a list of T cell receptor beta chains from one sample in a study of early T cells in non-severe SARS-CoV-2 infection. Using its own MiXCR run on the 5' RACE reads, TCRdb lists one record per CDR3 protein. The sample has roughly 40,000 distinct CDR3 sequences, 4.5% to 5% seen once. Material for sequencing was whole blood. These receptors came from an adult who was a healthcare worker with PCR-confirmed SARS-CoV-2 infection or an uninfected control (not recorded which). CDR3s include the opening cysteine and the closing phenylalanine or tryptophan. The D gene is left open where the match is weak. Part of the rows lack a size; the others show once, few, many or a class for expanded clones.

V	size	D	J	CDR3	DNA
TRBV11-3	few	.	TRBJ2-2	CASSRAQGNTGELFF	TGTGCCAGCAGCCGAGCGCAGGGTAACACCGGGGAGCTGTTTTTT
TRBV7-6	many	TRBD1	TRBJ2-2	CASSSKTGATNTGELFF	TGTGCCAGCAGCTCCAAGACAGGGGCGACGAACACCGGGGAGCTGTTTTTT
TRBV20-1	.	TRBD2	TRBJ2-1	CSASTLAGGDRNEQFF	TGCAGTGCTAGCACTCTAGCGGGGGGTGATAGGAATGAGCAGTTCTTC
TRBV6-5	many	.	TRBJ2-3	CASSYQFPRRTPADTQYF	TGTGCCAGCAGTTACCAGTTCCCTCGGCGGACCCCTGCAGATACGCAGTATTTT
TRBV4-1	many	.	TRBJ1-2	CASRSEVYGYTF	TGCGCCAGCAGATCAGAGGTTTATGGCTACACCTTC
TRBV2	.	.	TRBJ2-2	CASSEVPVTGELFF	TGTGCCAGCAGTGAAGTTCCTGTCACCGGGGAGCTGTTTTTT
TRBV30	many	TRBD1	TRBJ1-1	CAWSGWGQAPEAFF	TGTGCCTGGAGTGGATGGGGACAGGCCCCTGAAGCTTTCTTT
TRBV7-9	many	TRBD2	TRBJ2-3	CASSLSPSGGGTQYF	TGTGCCAGCAGCTTATCTCCTAGCGGGGGAGGTACGCAGTATTTT
TRBV5-1	.	.	TRBJ1-6	CASSIAGLKDSPLHF	TGCGCCAGCAGCATAGCAGGGTTGAAGGATTCACCCCTCCACTTT
TRBV6-2/TRBV6-3	few	TRBD2	TRBJ2-1	CASSYGAGVGEQFF	TGTGCCAGCAGTTACGGGGCGGGAGTGGGTGAGCAGTTCTTC
TRBV7-9	few	TRBD1	TRBJ1-1	CASRQGALNTEAFF	TGTGCCAGCAGGCAGGGGGCTCTTAACACTGAAGCTTTCTTT
TRBV4-3	many	.	TRBJ1-2	CASSQTPGGSGGYTF	TGCGCCAGCAGCCAAACCCCTGGGGGGAGTGGGGGCTACACCTTC
TRBV20-1	many	.	TRBJ1-1	CSAGGRMNTEAFF	TGCAGTGCTGGGGGACGCATGAACACTGAAGCTTTCTTT
TRBV9	many	.	TRBJ2-6	CASSDLRGLSGANVLTF	TGTGCCAGCAGCGACCTCCGAGGCTTGTCTGGGGCCAACGTCCTGACTTTC
TRBV20-1	few	.	TRBJ1-1	CSATGLQSPSIF	TGCAGTGCTACGGGACTTCAGTCACCAAGCATCTTT
TRBV2	many	.	TRBJ2-6	CASSKSGANVLTF	TGTGCCAGCAGTAAATCTGGGGCCAACGTCCTGACTTTC
TRBV7-9	many	.	TRBJ2-5	CASSPQLGVETQYF	TGTGCCAGCAGCCCTCAACTAGGAGTCGAGACCCAGTACTTC
TRBV6-5	many	.	TRBJ2-3	CASSRPGLAADTQYF	TGTGCCAGCAGCCGCCCGGGACTCGCGGCAGATACGCAGTATTTT
TRBV7-9	many	.	TRBJ1-2	CASSLEAYGYTF	TGTGCCAGCAGCCTTGAGGCCTATGGCTACACCTTC
TRBV7-2	.	TRBD1	TRBJ2-4	CASSRGGTGRDIQYF	TGTGCCAGCAGCAGAGGTGGGACAGGGAGGGACATTCAGTACTTC
TRBV7-6	many	.	TRBJ2-2	CASSLQGGQSNTGELFF	TGTGCCAGCAGCTTACAGGGCGGACAGTCTAACACCGGGGAGCTGTTTTTT
TRBV29-1	few	.	TRBJ2-5	CSVEPYQETQYF	TGCAGCGTTGAACCCTACCAAGAGACCCAGTACTTC
TRBV4-1	many	.	TRBJ2-7	CASSQVLQGIYEQYF	TGCGCCAGCAGCCAAGTTCTCCAGGGAATCTACGAGCAGTACTTC
TRBV29-1	many	TRBD1	TRBJ2-3	CSVDWDRGTDTQYF	TGCAGCGTTGATTGGGACAGGGGGACAGATACGCAGTATTTT
TRBV21-1	.	.	TRBJ2-7	CASSNTGTGVYEQYF	TGTGCCAGCAGCAACACCGGGACAGGAGTTTACGAGCAGTACTTC
TRBV6-1	many	.	TRBJ1-1	CASSEVPGTEAFF	TGTGCCAGCAGTGAAGTTCCCGGGACGGAAGCTTTCTTT
TRBV6-6	.	.	TRBJ1-6	CASSPGSNSPLHF	TGTGCCAGCAGTCCAGGGAGCAATTCACCCCTCCACTTT
TRBV27	many	.	TRBJ2-1	CASSLFVRNEQFF	TGTGCCAGCAGTTTATTTGTGAGGAATGAGCAGTTCTTC
TRBV5-1	many	.	TRBJ2-7	CASSLYTGNYEQYF	TGCGCCAGCAGCTTGTACACCGGGAACTACGAGCAGTACTTC
TRBV28	few	.	TRBJ1-5	CASISGRSNQPQHF	TGTGCCAGCATTTCGGGGAGGAGCAATCAGCCCCAGCATTTT
TRBV7-2	medium-sized	.	TRBJ1-1	CASSLMRGTEAFF	TGTGCCAGCAGCTTAATGAGGGGCACTGAAGCTTTCTTT
TRBV5-1	many	.	TRBJ2-5	CASSLIGQYQETQYF	TGCGCCAGCAGCTTGATTGGACAGTACCAAGAGACCCAGTACTTC
TRBV11-2	many	.	TRBJ2-7	CASSRTRGSYEQYF	TGTGCCAGCAGCCGGACTCGCGGGTCCTACGAGCAGTACTTC
TRBV15	many	.	TRBJ1-4	CATSRDYGAGEKLFF	TGTGCCACCAGCAGAGACTATGGGGCAGGGGAAAAACTGTTTTTT
TRBV7-2	.	TRBD1	TRBJ1-5	CASSQNRGSIQPQHF	TGTGCCAGCAGCCAAAACAGGGGGAGCATTCAGCCCCAGCATTTT
TRBV20-1	many	TRBD2	TRBJ2-7	CSATGLTYEQYF	TGCAGTGCCACGGGACTAACCTACGAGCAGTACTTC
TRBV4-3	.	.	TRBJ2-5	CASSQDRAGLETQYF	TGCGCCAGCAGCCAAGACCGGGCAGGGTTGGAGACCCAGTACTTC
TRBV7-2	many	TRBD2	TRBJ2-3	CASSLRLAGGPDTQYF	TGTGCCAGCAGCTTACGGCTAGCGGGGGGGCCGGATACGCAGTATTTT
TRBV11-2	many	.	TRBJ2-5	CASSAGRQETQYF	TGTGCCAGCTCGGCCGGGAGACAAGAGACCCAGTACTTC
TRBV6-6	many	.	TRBJ2-1	CASSYRQGGVFYEQFF	TGTGCCAGCAGTTACCGGCAGGGGGGGGTATTTTATGAGCAGTTCTTC
TRBV20-1	many	TRBD1	TRBJ1-2	CSARPRGQNYGYTF	TGCAGTGCTAGACCCCGGGGACAGAACTATGGCTACACCTTC
TRBV12-3/TRBV12-4	many	.	TRBJ2-1	CASSLVIIYEQFF	TGTGCCAGCAGTTTAGTGATCATATATGAGCAGTTCTTC
TRBV24-1	.	.	TRBJ2-1	CATSSGFTYNEQFF	TGTGCCACCAGTAGCGGATTTACCTACAATGAGCAGTTCTTC
TRBV10-3	many	.	TRBJ2-5	CAISEPGAQETQYF	TGTGCCATCAGTGAGCCCGGAGCCCAAGAGACCCAGTACTTC
TRBV5-4	many	.	TRBJ2-3	CASSSGGIGGGDTQYF	TGTGCCAGCAGCTCTGGCGGGATAGGAGGAGGGGATACGCAGTATTTT
TRBV12-3/TRBV12-4	few	.	TRBJ1-5	CASSITSGTVSNQPQHF	TGTGCCAGCAGCATAACGTCCGGGACGGTTAGCAATCAGCCCCAGCATTTT
TRBV5-1	.	TRBD2	TRBJ2-3	CASSFGLAGGPTADTQYF	TGCGCCAGCAGCTTTGGACTAGCGGGGGGGCCGACGGCAGATACGCAGTATTTT
TRBV10-3	.	.	TRBJ1-3	CAISDNKDLGNTIYF	TGTGCCATCAGTGATAACAAGGACTTAGGAAACACCATATATTTT
TRBV5-1	.	TRBD1	TRBJ2-7	CASSQGDRLSNEQYF	TGCGCCAGCAGCCAAGGGGACAGACTATCCAACGAGCAGTACTTC
TRBV7-8	many	.	TRBJ2-3	CASSWGPVVTDTQYF	TGTGCCAGCAGCTGGGGGCCAGTCGTTACAGATACGCAGTATTTT
TRBV20-1	many	.	TRBJ2-7	CSATWQGGEQYF	TGCAGTGCTACTTGGCAGGGAGGCGAGCAGTACTTC
TRBV18	.	TRBD2	TRBJ2-3	CASSLQAGSTDTQYF	TGTGCCAGCTCACTACAAGCGGGGAGCACAGATACGCAGTATTTT